Listed below are T cell receptor beta chains from one sample, sequenced in a study of tumor-infiltrating lymphocytes in primary liver carcinoma. TCRdb re-derived calls from the multiplex PCR reads in MiXCR, one entry per CDR3 protein. The sample contains 300,000 to 400,000 distinct CDR3 sequences, almost 65% of which appear only once. Sequencing was carried out using peripheral blood. The receptors come from a man aged 40-49 years with primary liver carcinoma and hepatitis B virus infection. The CDR3 runs from the conserved cysteine through the conserved F or W. The D gene is left open where the match is weak. Clone size is given for some rows only: seen once, a few or many times, or a class if the clone is expanded.

clone size: -
V gene: TRBV30
J gene: TRBJ2-3
D gene: -
CDR3 protein: CAWMDVGSFTDTQYF
CDR3 DNA: TGTGCCTGGATGGACGTGGGCTCTTTCACAGATACGCAGTATTTT

clone size: few
V gene: TRBV7-8
J gene: TRBJ2-5
D gene: -
CDR3 protein: CASSLIREETQYF
CDR3 DNA: TGTGCCAGCAGCTTAATAAGGGAAGAGACCCAGTACTTC

clone size: -
V gene: TRBV4-2
J gene: TRBJ2-5
D gene: -
CDR3 protein: CASSQDYAGQREYQETQYF
CDR3 DNA: TGTGCCAGCAGCCAAGATTATGCGGGACAGCGGGAGTACCAAGAGACCCAGTACTTC

clone size: -
V gene: TRBV12-3/TRBV12-4
J gene: TRBJ2-7
D gene: TRBD1
CDR3 protein: CASGLKGQGFNEQYF
CDR3 DNA: TGTGCCAGCGGTTTAAAGGGACAGGGATTCAACGAGCAGTACTTC

clone size: once
V gene: TRBV4-3
J gene: TRBJ2-1
D gene: TRBD1
CDR3 protein: CASNQAPLTTGVEQFF
CDR3 DNA: TGCGCCAGCAACCAAGCCCCATTGACGACAGGGGTTGAGCAGTTCTTC

clone size: -
V gene: TRBV6-2/TRBV6-3
J gene: TRBJ1-5
D gene: -
CDR3 protein: CASCLQGALTGQPRHF
CDR3 DNA: TGTGCCAGCTGTTTGCAAGGGGCGTTAACAGGTCAGCCCCGGCATTTT

clone size: -
V gene: TRBV11-2
J gene: TRBJ1-2
D gene: -
CDR3 protein: CASGLVWRAEYGYIF
CDR3 DNA: TGTGCCAGCGGCTTAGTTTGGCGGGCGGAGTATGGCTACATCTTC

clone size: -
V gene: TRBV4-1
J gene: TRBJ1-1
D gene: -
CDR3 protein: CASSPRGITGGEAFF
CDR3 DNA: TGCGCCAGCAGCCCCCGAGGTATAACAGGAGGTGAAGCTTTCTTT

clone size: many
V gene: TRBV12-3/TRBV12-4
J gene: TRBJ2-7
D gene: -
CDR3 protein: CASPAQGLAYEQYF
CDR3 DNA: TGTGCCAGCCCTGCACAGGGTTTGGCCTACGAGCAGTACTTC

clone size: -
V gene: TRBV11-2
J gene: TRBJ2-5
D gene: -
CDR3 protein: CASSLGYSARMEEAQYF
CDR3 DNA: TGTGCCAGCAGCTTAGGATATAGCGCGAGAATGGAAGAGGCCCAGTACTTC

clone size: -
V gene: TRBV5-4
J gene: TRBJ2-5
D gene: -
CDR3 protein: CAISNDPGPQETQYF
CDR3 DNA: TGTGCCATCAGCAACGATCCGGGACCCCAAGAGACCCAGTACTTC

clone size: -
V gene: TRBV11-2
J gene: TRBJ1-1
D gene: -
CDR3 protein: CAGSPGLQPQAFF
CDR3 DNA: TGTGCCGGCAGCCCCGGACTGCAACCTCAAGCTTTCTTT

clone size: -
V gene: TRBV13
J gene: TRBJ2-2
D gene: -
CDR3 protein: CASSPRRRWTWELFF
CDR3 DNA: TGTGCCAGCAGCCCAAGACGCAGGTGGACCTGGGAACTGTTTTTT

clone size: -
V gene: TRBV6-2/TRBV6-3
J gene: TRBJ2-7
D gene: -
CDR3 protein: CASSVTGLSQNYEQYF
CDR3 DNA: TGTGCCAGCAGTGTGACGGGACTTTCACAAAATTACGAGCAGTACTTC

clone size: -
V gene: TRBV11-2
J gene: TRBJ2-1
D gene: TRBD2
CDR3 protein: CASSLLREFHNEQFF
CDR3 DNA: TGTGCCAGCAGCTTATTGCGGGAGTTCCACAATGAGCAGTTCTTC

clone size: -
V gene: TRBV11-1
J gene: TRBJ2-2
D gene: -
CDR3 protein: CASSLLTTNTGELFF
CDR3 DNA: TGTGCCAGCAGCTTACTCACCACGAACACCGGGGAGCTGTTTTTC

clone size: many
V gene: TRBV11-2
J gene: TRBJ2-5
D gene: -
CDR3 protein: CASSFHNGPGETQYF
CDR3 DNA: TGTGCCAGCAGCTTCCATAACGGGCCCGGGGAGACCCAGTACTTC

clone size: many
V gene: TRBV11-2
J gene: TRBJ1-5
D gene: -
CDR3 protein: CASSSRRPRPQHF
CDR3 DNA: TGTGCCAGCAGCTCGCGACGGCCCAGGCCCCAGCATTTT

clone size: -
V gene: TRBV11-2
J gene: TRBJ2-7
D gene: -
CDR3 protein: CASSLRQVAYEQYF
CDR3 DNA: TGTGCCAGCAGTTTACGGCAGGTGGCCTACGAGCAGTACTTC

clone size: many
V gene: TRBV12-3/TRBV12-4
J gene: TRBJ1-4
D gene: TRBD1
CDR3 protein: CASSSRGAGQTEKLFF
CDR3 DNA: TGTGCCAGCAGTTCTAGGGGTGCGGGACAGACAGAAAAACTGTTTTTT

clone size: -
V gene: TRBV20-1
J gene: TRBJ2-1
D gene: TRBD2
CDR3 protein: CSDGTSGSSYNEQFF
CDR3 DNA: TGCAGTGACGGGACTAGCGGGAGCTCCTACAATGAGCAGTTCTTC

clone size: many
V gene: TRBV12-3/TRBV12-4
J gene: TRBJ2-3
D gene: -
CDR3 protein: CASSFHWGQSTDTQYF
CDR3 DNA: TGTGCCAGCAGTTTTCACTGGGGGCAAAGCACAGATACGCAGTATTTT